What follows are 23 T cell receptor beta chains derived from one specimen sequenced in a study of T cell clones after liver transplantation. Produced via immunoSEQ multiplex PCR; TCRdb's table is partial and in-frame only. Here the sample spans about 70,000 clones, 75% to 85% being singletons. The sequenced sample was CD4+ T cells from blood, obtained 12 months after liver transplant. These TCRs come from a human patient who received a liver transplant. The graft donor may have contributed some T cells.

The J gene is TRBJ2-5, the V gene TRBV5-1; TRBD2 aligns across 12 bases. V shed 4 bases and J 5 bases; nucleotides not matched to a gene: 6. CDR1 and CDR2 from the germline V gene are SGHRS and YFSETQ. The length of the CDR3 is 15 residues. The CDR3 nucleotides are TGCGCCAGCAGCGGGGGACTAGCGGGCTGGGAGACCCAGTACTTC. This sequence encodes CASSGGLAGWETQYF.

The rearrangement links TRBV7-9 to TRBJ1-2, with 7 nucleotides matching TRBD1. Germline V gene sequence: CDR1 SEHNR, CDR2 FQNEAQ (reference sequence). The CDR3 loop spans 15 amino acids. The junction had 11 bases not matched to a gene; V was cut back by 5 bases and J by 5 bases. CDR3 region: CASSHDRVYRYGYTF. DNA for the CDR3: TGTGCCAGCAGCCACGACAGGGTTTATAGGTATGGCTACACCTTC.

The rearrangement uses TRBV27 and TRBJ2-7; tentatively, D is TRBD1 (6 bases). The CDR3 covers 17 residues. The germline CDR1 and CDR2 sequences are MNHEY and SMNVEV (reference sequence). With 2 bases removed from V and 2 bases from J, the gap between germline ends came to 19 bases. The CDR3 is CASSLRPASRGPYEQYF. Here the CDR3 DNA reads TGTGCCAGCAGTTTAAGGCCCGCCTCCAGGGGCCCCTACGAGCAGTACTTC.

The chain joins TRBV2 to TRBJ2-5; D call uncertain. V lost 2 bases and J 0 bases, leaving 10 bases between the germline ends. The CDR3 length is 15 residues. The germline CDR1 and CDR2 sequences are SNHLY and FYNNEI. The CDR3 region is CASSELPAYQETQYF. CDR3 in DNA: TGTGCCAGCAGTGAACTCCCCGCGTACCAAGAGACCCAGTACTTC. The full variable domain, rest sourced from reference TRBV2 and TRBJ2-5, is EPEVTQTPSHQVTQMGQEVILRCVPISNHLYFYWYRQILGQKVEFLVSFYNNEISEKSEIFDDQFSVERPDGSNFTLKIRSTKLEDSAMYFCASSELPAYQETQYFGPGTRLLVL.

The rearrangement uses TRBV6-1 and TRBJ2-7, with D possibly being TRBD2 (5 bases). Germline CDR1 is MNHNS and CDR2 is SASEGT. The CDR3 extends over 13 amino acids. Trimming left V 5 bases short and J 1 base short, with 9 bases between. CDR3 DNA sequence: TGTGCCAGCAGTCCCCCGGGGTCCTACGAGCAGTACTTC. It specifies CASSPPGSYEQYF.

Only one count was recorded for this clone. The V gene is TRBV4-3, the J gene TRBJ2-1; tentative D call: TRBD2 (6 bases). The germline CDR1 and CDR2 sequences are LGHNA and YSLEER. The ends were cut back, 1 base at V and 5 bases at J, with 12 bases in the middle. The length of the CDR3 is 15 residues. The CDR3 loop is CASSQVGDLNNEQFF. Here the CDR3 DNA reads TGCGCCAGCAGCCAAGTCGGGGACTTAAACAATGAGCAGTTCTTC.

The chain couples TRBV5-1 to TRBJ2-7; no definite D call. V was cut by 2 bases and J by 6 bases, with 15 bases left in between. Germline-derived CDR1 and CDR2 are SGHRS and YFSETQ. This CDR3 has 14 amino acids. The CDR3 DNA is TGCGCCAGCAGCTTCGAAGCCCTGGGCGGCGAGCAGTACTTC. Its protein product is CASSFEALGGEQYF. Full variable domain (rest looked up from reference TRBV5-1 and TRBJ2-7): KAGVTQTPRYLIKTRGQQVTLSCSPISGHRSVSWYQQTPGQGLQFLFEYFSETQRNKGNFPGRFSGRQFSNSRSEMNVSTLELGDSALYLCASSFEALGGEQYFGPGTRLTVT.

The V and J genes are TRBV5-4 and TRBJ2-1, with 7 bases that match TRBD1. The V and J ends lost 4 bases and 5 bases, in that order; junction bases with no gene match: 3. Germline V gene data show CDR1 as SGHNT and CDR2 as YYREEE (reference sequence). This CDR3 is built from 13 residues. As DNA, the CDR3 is TGTGCCAGCAGCCGGGACAGCAACAATGAGCAGTTCTTC. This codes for CASSRDSNNEQFF.

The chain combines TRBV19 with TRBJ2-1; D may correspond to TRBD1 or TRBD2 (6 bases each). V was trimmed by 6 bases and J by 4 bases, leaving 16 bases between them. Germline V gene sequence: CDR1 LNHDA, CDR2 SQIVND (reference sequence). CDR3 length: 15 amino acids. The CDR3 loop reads CASRDYRGGYNEQFF. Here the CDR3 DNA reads TGTGCCAGTAGGGACTACCGAGGGGGTTACAATGAGCAGTTCTTC.

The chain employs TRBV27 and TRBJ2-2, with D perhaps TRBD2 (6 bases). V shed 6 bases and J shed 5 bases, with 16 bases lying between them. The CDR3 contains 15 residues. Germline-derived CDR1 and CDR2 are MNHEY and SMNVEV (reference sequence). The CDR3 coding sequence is TGTGCCAGCAGCCGAAGGAGGGGCTGGACCGGGGAGCTGTTTTTT. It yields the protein CASSRRRGWTGELFF.

CDR3 region: CATNRRGLEAFF. CDR3 coding DNA: TGTGCCACCAACCGTCGGGGGCTGGAGGCTTTCTTT. The V gene is TRBV28, the J gene TRBJ1-1; D may be TRBD1 (6 bases). V was pared by 10 bases and J by 11 bases, with 20 bases between. CDR3 length: 12 residues. Germline-derived CDR1 and CDR2 are MDHEN and SYDVKM.

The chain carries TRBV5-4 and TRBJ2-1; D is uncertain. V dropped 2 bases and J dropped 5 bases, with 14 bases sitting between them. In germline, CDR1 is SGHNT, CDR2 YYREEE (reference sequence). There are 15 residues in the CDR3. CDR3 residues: CASSLNYRNDNEQFF. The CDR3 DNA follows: TGTGCCAGCAGCTTAAACTACCGAAACGACAATGAGCAGTTCTTC.

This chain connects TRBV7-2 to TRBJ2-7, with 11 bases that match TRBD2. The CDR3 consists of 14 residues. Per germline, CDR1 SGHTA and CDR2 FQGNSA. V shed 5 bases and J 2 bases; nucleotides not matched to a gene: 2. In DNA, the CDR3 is TGTGCCAGCAGCGAGGGACTAGCGGCCTACGAGCAGTACTTC. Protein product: CASSEGLAAYEQYF.

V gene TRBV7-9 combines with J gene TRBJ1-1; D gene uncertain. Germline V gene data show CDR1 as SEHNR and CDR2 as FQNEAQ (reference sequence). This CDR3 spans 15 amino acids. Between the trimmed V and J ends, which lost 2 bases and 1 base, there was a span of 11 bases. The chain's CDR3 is CASSLNLRENTEAFF. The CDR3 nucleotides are TGTGCCAGCAGCTTAAATCTCAGAGAGAACACTGAAGCTTTCTTT.

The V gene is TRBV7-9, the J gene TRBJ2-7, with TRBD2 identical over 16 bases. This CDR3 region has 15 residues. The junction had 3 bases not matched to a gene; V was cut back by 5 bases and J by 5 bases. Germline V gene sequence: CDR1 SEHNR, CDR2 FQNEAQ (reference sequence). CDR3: CASSPGTSGRDEQYF. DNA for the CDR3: TGTGCCAGCAGCCCAGGGACTAGCGGGAGGGACGAGCAGTACTTC.

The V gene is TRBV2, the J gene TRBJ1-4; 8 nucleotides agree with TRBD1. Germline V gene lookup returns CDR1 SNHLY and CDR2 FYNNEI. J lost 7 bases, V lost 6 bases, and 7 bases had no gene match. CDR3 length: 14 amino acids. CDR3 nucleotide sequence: TGTGCCAGCAGGATTTGGACAGGGCTTGAAAAACTGTTTTTT. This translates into CASRIWTGLEKLFF. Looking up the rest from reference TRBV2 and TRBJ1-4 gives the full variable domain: EPEVTQTPSHQVTQMGQEVILRCVPISNHLYFYWYRQILGQKVEFLVSFYNNEISEKSEIFDDQFSVERPDGSNFTLKIRSTKLEDSAMYFCASRIWTGLEKLFFGSGTQLSVL.

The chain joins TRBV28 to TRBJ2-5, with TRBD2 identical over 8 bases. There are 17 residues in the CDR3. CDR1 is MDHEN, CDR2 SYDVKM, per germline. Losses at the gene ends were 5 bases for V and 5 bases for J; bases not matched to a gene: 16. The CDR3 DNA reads TGTGCCAGCAGTGCCGGACTAGCCGCAACGGTCGCGGAGACCCAGTACTTC. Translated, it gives CASSAGLAATVAETQYF. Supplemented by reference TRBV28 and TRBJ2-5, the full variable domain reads DVKVTQSSRYLVKRTGEKVFLECVQDMDHENMFWYRQDPGLGLRLIYFSYDVKMKEKGDIPEGYSVSREKKERFSLILESASTNQTSMYLCASSAGLAATVAETQYFGPGTRLLVL.

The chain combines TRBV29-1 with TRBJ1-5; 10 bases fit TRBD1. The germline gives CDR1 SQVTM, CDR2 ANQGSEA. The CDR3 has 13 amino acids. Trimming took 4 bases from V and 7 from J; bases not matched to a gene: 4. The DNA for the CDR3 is TGCAGCGTTGGACAGGGGGCCGGACAGCCCCAGCATTTT. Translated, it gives CSVGQGAGQPQHF.

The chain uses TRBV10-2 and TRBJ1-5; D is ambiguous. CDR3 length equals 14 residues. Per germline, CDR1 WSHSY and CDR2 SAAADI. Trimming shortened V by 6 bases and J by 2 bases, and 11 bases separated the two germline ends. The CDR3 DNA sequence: TGCGCCAGCAGCAATCTGGTAGGCAATCAGCCCCAGCATTTT. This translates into CASSNLVGNQPQHF.

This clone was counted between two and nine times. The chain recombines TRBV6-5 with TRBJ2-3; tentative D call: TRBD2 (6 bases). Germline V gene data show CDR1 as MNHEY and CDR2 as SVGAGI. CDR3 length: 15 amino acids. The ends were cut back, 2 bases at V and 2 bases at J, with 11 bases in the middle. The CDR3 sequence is CASSYRRGSTDTQYF. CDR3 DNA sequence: TGTGCCAGCAGTTACCGGCGGGGCTCCACAGATACGCAGTATTTT.

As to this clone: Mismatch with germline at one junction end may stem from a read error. DNA for the CDR3: TGTGCCAGCAGTCATTACCGACTCCCAGGCTTC. It yields the protein CASSHYRLPGF. The chain has TRBV28 and TRBJ2-7; D remains ambiguous. In germline, CDR1 is MDHEN, CDR2 SYDVKM. This CDR3 has 11 amino acids.

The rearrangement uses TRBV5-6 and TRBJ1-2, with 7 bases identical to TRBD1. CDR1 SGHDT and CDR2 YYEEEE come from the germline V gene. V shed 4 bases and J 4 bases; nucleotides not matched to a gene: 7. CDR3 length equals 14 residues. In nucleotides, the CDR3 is TGTGCCAGCAGCGAAGGGACAGCCCTCTATGGCTACACCTTC. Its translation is CASSEGTALYGYTF. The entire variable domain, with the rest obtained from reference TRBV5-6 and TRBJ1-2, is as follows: DAGVTQSPTHLIKTRGQQVTLRCSPKSGHDTVSWYQQALGQGPQFIFQYYEEEERQRGNFPDRFSGHQFPNYSSELNVNALLLGDSALYLCASSEGTALYGYTFGSGTRLTVV.

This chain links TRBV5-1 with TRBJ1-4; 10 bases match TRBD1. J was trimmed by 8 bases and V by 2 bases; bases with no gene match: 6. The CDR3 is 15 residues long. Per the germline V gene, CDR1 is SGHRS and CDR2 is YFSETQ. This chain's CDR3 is CASSFTGTGDEKLFF. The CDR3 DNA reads TGCGCCAGCAGCTTTACTGGGACAGGGGACGAAAAACTGTTTTTT.